The source of this T cell receptor beta chain is a study of T cells in Graves' hyperthyroidism and ophthalmopathy. General observations from the study: Ophthalmopathy got predicted by the model a median about six months before its onset. In the analysis, a 13 V-J model separated ophthalmopathy from stable hyperthyroidism.

This clonotype was observed at least ten times. Its antigen is not known. The CDR3 is 14 amino acids. Germline V CDR1 and CDR2: DFQATT, SNEGSKA (reference sequence). Trimming cost V 6 bases and J 4 bases; bases outside gene matches: 6. What was amplified from RNA transcripts were TCR beta CDR3 regions. Primed by the HTBI set, a first-round RT-PCR was run on the TCR CDR3. A single record per CDR3 protein comes from TCRdb applying MiXCR to the multiplex PCR reads. The sample holds a few hundred thousand distinct CDR3 sequences; 20% to 25% are singletons and the top ten take around 27%. The chain employs TRBV20-1 and TRBJ2-7, with 13 nucleotides matching TRBD2. Specimen: blood. This TCR derives from a man between 18 and 29 years old with Graves' hyperthyroidism. CDR3 nucleotide sequence: TGCAGTGCAAGACTAGCGGGGGGACCTTACGAGCAGTACTTC. Translating it yields CSARLAGGPYEQYF.